These 5 T cell receptor beta chains originate from one sample sequenced in a study of shared clonotypes between healthy human individuals. Sequenced by immunoSEQ multiplex PCR; TCRdb stores in-frame clones only, minus some. The table shows around 2,000,000 clones, with roughly 96% occurring only once. Sample: naive CD4+ T cells sorted from blood. Subset: CD45RA+ positively selected. The receptors come from a man aged 18 to 29 in good health.

The chain uses TRBV6-5 and TRBJ2-2, with a tentative D call TRBD1 (5 bases). CDR1 and CDR2 (germline): MNHEY, SVGAGI. The CDR3 extends over 13 amino acids. Deletions cut 7 bases from V and 3 bases from J, with 9 bases between. CDR3 sequence: CASTPRDTGELFF. The CDR3 nucleotides read TGTGCCAGCACTCCCAGGGACACCGGGGAGCTGTTTTTT.

This rearrangement joins TRBV7-2 to TRBJ1-2; tentatively, D is TRBD1 (6 bases). The ends were cut back, 2 bases at V and 5 bases at J, with 12 bases in the middle. The CDR3 is 14 residues long. From germline, CDR1 is SGHTA and CDR2 FQGNSA. In DNA, the CDR3 is TGTGCCAGCAGCTTATCACAGGGAGGATATGGCTACACCTTC. Amino acids: CASSLSQGGYGYTF.

Comment on this clone: Mismatch with germline at one junction end may stem from a read error. This chain links TRBV25-1 with TRBJ1-2; D gene unclear. Germline assignment: CDR1 MGHDK and CDR2 SYGVNS. The CDR3 spans 8 residues. The CDR3 region is CASRYSLF. The CDR3 coding sequence is TGTGCCAGCAGGTACTCCCTCTTC.

The chain couples TRBV25-1 to TRBJ1-1, with D unresolved. This CDR3 spans 14 amino acids. The germline gives CDR1 MGHDK, CDR2 SYGVNS. V shed 4 bases and J shed 5 bases, with 14 bases lying between them. The CDR3 DNA reads TGTGCCAGCAGTGTGGCCGGCCCGAGGACTGAAGCTTTCTTT. Translating it yields CASSVAGPRTEAFF.

The V gene is TRBV7-6, the J gene TRBJ2-1, with D possibly TRBD2 on 6 matching bases. Germline CDR1 and CDR2: SGHVS and FNYEAQ. CDR3 size: 15 residues. Trimming removed 4 bases at V and 0 bases at J, with 10 bases between. CDR3 nucleotides: TGTGCCAGCAGCTCCGGAGGGCCCTCCTACAATGAGCAGTTCTTC. Residues: CASSSGGPSYNEQFF.